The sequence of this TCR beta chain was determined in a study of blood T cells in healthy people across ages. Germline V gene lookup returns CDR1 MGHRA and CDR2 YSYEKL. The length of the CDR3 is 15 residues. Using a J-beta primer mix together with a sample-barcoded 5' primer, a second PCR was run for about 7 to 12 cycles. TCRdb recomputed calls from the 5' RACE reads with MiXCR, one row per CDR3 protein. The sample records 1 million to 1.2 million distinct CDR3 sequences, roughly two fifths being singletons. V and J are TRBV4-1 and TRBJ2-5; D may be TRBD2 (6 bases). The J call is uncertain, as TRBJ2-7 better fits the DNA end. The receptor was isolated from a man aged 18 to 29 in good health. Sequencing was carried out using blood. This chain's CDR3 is CASSQDGDWAYEQYF. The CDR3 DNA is TGCGCCAGCAGCCAAGATGGGGACTGGGCTTACGAGCAGTACTTC.